These T cell receptor beta chains were read from a single sample in a study of shared clonotypes between healthy human individuals. Generated by immunoSEQ multiplex PCR, the TCRdb table keeps only in-frame clones and is missing some. The repertoire holds hundreds of thousands of clones, 92% seen once, with about a quarter in the top ten. Sequences were obtained from naive CD8+ T cells sorted from blood. The receptors were gathered from a man in his thirties or forties in good health. CDR3s include the opening cysteine and the closing phenylalanine or tryptophan. D genes are given only for firm matches. Some rows mark clone size as missing; the rest say once, few, many or name a class of expanded clone.

d_call,clone_size,v_call,j_call,cdr3_aa,cdr3_nt
TRBD2,NA,TRBV29-1,TRBJ2-1,CSTSSGTYNEQFF,TGCAGTACTTCTAGCGGGACATACAATGAGCAGTTCTTC
TRBD2,once,TRBV11-3,TRBJ2-1,CASSSTPQGGRYNEQFF,TGTGCCAGCAGCTCCACCCCACAGGGCGGGAGGTACAATGAGCAGTTCTTC
TRBD1,NA,TRBV5-4,TRBJ2-5,CASSSSGTGGTQYF,TGTGCCAGCAGCTCGTCCGGGACAGGGGGGACCCAGTACTTC
NA,NA,TRBV7-8,TRBJ2-7,CASSLGTEQYF,TGTGCCAGCAGCTTAGGGACCGAGCAGTACTTC
TRBD1,NA,TRBV28,TRBJ2-7,CASSLLGQQGAAYEQYF,TGTGCCAGCAGTTTGCTAGGACAACAGGGGGCCGCCTACGAGCAGTACTTC
NA,NA,TRBV28,TRBJ2-3,CASSLGRTDTTDTQYF,TGTGCCAGCAGTTTAGGTCGGACAGACACCACAGATACGCAGTATTTT
NA,NA,TRBV5-6,TRBJ2-2,CASSLNPTDTGELFF,TGTGCCAGCAGCTTGAACCCTACGGACACCGGGGAGCTGTTTTTT
TRBD1,NA,TRBV9,TRBJ1-4,CASSATGGPNEKLFF,TGTGCCAGCAGCGCCACAGGGGGCCCTAATGAAAAACTGTTTTTT
TRBD2,NA,TRBV30,TRBJ2-1,CAWMIAGYSYNEQFF,TGTGCCTGGATGATAGCGGGATACTCCTACAATGAGCAGTTCTTC
TRBD1,once,TRBV9,TRBJ2-7,CASSGDRGYEQYF,TGTGCCAGCAGCGGGGACAGGGGCTACGAGCAGTACTTC
TRBD1,once,TRBV4-1,TRBJ1-2,CASSQGQGAYGYTF,TGCGCCAGCAGCCAGGGACAGGGGGCCTATGGCTACACCTTC
NA,NA,TRBV4-1,TRBJ2-3,CASSQYPARSTDTQYF,TGCGCCAGCAGCCAATACCCGGCTAGAAGCACAGATACGCAGTATTTT
TRBD2,NA,TRBV18,TRBJ2-1,CASSPLAGWGNEQFF,TGTGCCAGCTCACCTCTAGCGGGATGGGGCAATGAGCAGTTCTTC
NA,NA,TRBV28,TRBJ2-2,CASTGIIDTGELFF,TGTGCCAGCACTGGCATCATAGACACCGGGGAGCTGTTTTTT
TRBD2,NA,TRBV28,TRBJ2-3,CASKALSLGLAGIYTQYF,TGTGCCAGCAAAGCCCTATCGCTAGGACTAGCGGGAATCTATACGCAGTATTTT
TRBD2,NA,TRBV30,TRBJ2-3,CAWSPTSGPGDTQYF,TGTGCCTGGAGCCCGACTAGCGGGCCTGGGGATACGCAGTATTTT
TRBD1,NA,TRBV7-7,TRBJ2-1,CASSPGGGTGGRYNEQFF,TGTGCTAGCAGCCCCGGGGGCGGGACAGGGGGACGCTACAATGAGCAGTTCTTC
NA,NA,TRBV7-9,TRBJ2-7,CASSPDRPPYEQYF,TGTGCCAGCAGCCCTGACAGGCCCCCCTACGAGCAGTACTTC
NA,NA,TRBV6-6,TRBJ2-7,CASSYSTRPYEQYF,TGTGCCAGCAGTTACAGTACTAGACCCTACGAGCAGTACTTC
NA,NA,TRBV30,TRBJ2-1,CAWSVGSSYNEQFF,TGTGCCTGGAGTGTCGGGAGCTCCTACAATGAGCAGTTCTTC
NA,NA,TRBV21-1,TRBJ2-1,CASIAGAGINEQFF,TGTGCCAGCATAGCGGGAGCTGGGATCAATGAGCAGTTCTTC
NA,NA,TRBV29-1,TRBJ2-2,CSVTLVGVNTGELFF,TGCAGCGTTACCCTGGTGGGGGTGAACACCGGGGAGCTGTTTTTT
NA,once,TRBV4-3,TRBJ2-7,CASSPATMSHEQYF,TGCGCCAGCAGCCCCGCCACCATGTCCCACGAGCAGTACTTC
NA,few,TRBV19,TRBJ1-4,CASSITAGSNEKLFF,TGTGCCAGTAGTATAACGGCAGGGTCTAATGAAAAACTGTTTTTT
TRBD1,NA,TRBV2,TRBJ1-6,CASHSDWGQRDNSPLHF,TGTGCCAGCCATTCTGACTGGGGACAGCGGGATAATTCACCCCTCCACTTT
NA,once,TRBV5-4,TRBJ2-5,CARRTAQETQYF,TGTGCCAGACGGACAGCCCAAGAGACCCAGTACTTC
NA,NA,TRBV15,TRBJ2-1,CATSRGGLSGYEQFF,TGTGCCACCAGCCGAGGGGGGCTTAGCGGCTATGAGCAGTTCTTC
NA,NA,TRBV14,TRBJ2-3,CASSQDISDTQYF,TGTGCCAGCAGCCAAGACATATCAGATACGCAGTATTTT
NA,once,TRBV4-3,TRBJ2-7,CASSQNTGTSYEQYF,TGCGCCAGCAGCCAGAATACCGGGACATCCTACGAGCAGTACTTC
TRBD2,NA,TRBV9,TRBJ2-1,CASSVDPSGRVDPFF,TGTGCCAGCAGCGTAGATCCTAGCGGGAGGGTTGATCCGTTCTTC
NA,NA,TRBV6-1,TRBJ2-1,CASSEIGWGEQFF,TGTGCCAGCAGTGAAATTGGATGGGGTGAGCAGTTCTTC
NA,NA,TRBV9,TRBJ2-2,CASSVSYRDNGPGELFF,TGTGCCAGCAGCGTGAGCTATCGTGACAATGGCCCCGGGGAGCTGTTTTTT
TRBD1,NA,TRBV6-4,TRBJ2-7,CASRSRDRAYF,TGTGCCAGCAGGTCCCGGGACAGGGCGTACTTC
NA,NA,TRBV19,TRBJ2-1,CASKNREYNEQFF,TGTGCCAGTAAAAACAGGGAGTACAATGAGCAGTTCTTC
TRBD1,NA,TRBV7-9,TRBJ1-2,CAFTGTANYGYTF,TGTGCTTTTACCGGGACAGCCAACTATGGCTACACCTTC